A selection of T cell receptor beta chains follows, all from one sample in a study of T cell changes during pregnancy in multiple sclerosis. Data came from immunoSEQ multiplex PCR; TCRdb stores just in-frame clones and leaves some out. The sample records some 100,000 clones, around 90% being singletons. The material was peripheral blood, obtained in the second trimester of pregnancy. Receptors originate from a female donor with multiple sclerosis, enrolled in a pregnancy study. The CDR3 runs from the conserved cysteine through the conserved F or W. A D gene is named only where the DNA matches it firmly. Size is stated for part of the rows, as once, few or many counts, or as a class when the clone is expanded.

length: 17
V: TRBV18
D: TRBD1
size: .
J: TRBJ1-2
DNA: TGTGCCAGCTCACCCCTATTGGGACAGGGTCTTAACTATGGCTACACCTTC
CDR3: CASSPLLGQGLNYGYTF

length: 15
V: TRBV30
D: TRBD2
size: .
J: TRBJ2-1
DNA: TGTGCCTGGAGCCAGACTAGCGGGGGGTACAATGAGCAGTTCTTC
CDR3: CAWSQTSGGYNEQFF

length: 15
V: TRBV18
D: TRBD1
size: .
J: TRBJ1-1
DNA: TGTGCCAGCTCACTGACAGGGAAGTTGAACACTGAAGCTTTCTTT
CDR3: CASSLTGKLNTEAFF

length: 14
V: TRBV18
D: .
size: .
J: TRBJ1-2
DNA: TGTGCCAGCTCCCCCGGTCCCGACAGCTATGGCTACACCTTC
CDR3: CASSPGPDSYGYTF

length: 15
V: TRBV10-3
D: .
size: .
J: TRBJ1-1
DNA: TGTGCCATCAGTGAGTCAACGGGGAGGGTGGCTGAAGCTTTCTTT
CDR3: CAISESTGRVAEAFF

length: 12
V: TRBV6-1
D: .
size: few
J: TRBJ1-1
DNA: TGTGCCAGCAGGGGCGGCGGGACTGAAGCTTTCTTT
CDR3: CASRGGGTEAFF

length: 13
V: TRBV28
D: .
size: once
J: TRBJ1-5
DNA: TGTGCCACGGGACTCCCTAGCAATCAGCCCCAGCATTTT
CDR3: CATGLPSNQPQHF

length: 17
V: TRBV7-6
D: TRBD1
size: .
J: TRBJ2-7
DNA: TGTGCCAGCAGCTTGAGGCGTCCGGGACAGGGGACCTACGAGCAGTACTTC
CDR3: CASSLRRPGQGTYEQYF

length: 16
V: TRBV19
D: TRBD2
size: .
J: TRBJ2-1
DNA: TGTGCCAGTAGGACATTAACTAGCGGGGCTTACAATGAGCAGTTCTTC
CDR3: CASRTLTSGAYNEQFF

length: 12
V: TRBV30
D: .
size: .
J: TRBJ2-7
DNA: TGTGCCTGGAGTCCTCTAGGCTACGAGCAGTACTTC
CDR3: CAWSPLGYEQYF

length: 14
V: TRBV7-8
D: .
size: .
J: TRBJ2-7
DNA: TGTGCCAGCAGCTCCCAGGCTCGACCGGGGGAGCAGTACTTC
CDR3: CASSSQARPGEQYF

length: 17
V: TRBV27
D: TRBD1
size: .
J: TRBJ1-3
DNA: TGTGCCAGCAGTGCACACCGGGACAGGGGGCTGGGAAACACCATATATTTT
CDR3: CASSAHRDRGLGNTIYF

length: 15
V: TRBV5-4
D: TRBD1
size: .
J: TRBJ1-2
DNA: TGTGCCAGCAGCAGGGGGTCACAGGGGACGGGCGGCTACACCTTC
CDR3: CASSRGSQGTGGYTF

length: 15
V: TRBV13
D: .
size: .
J: TRBJ2-7
DNA: TGTGCCAGCAGCTTAGGCTCCGGGTTAGGATACGAGCAGTACTTC
CDR3: CASSLGSGLGYEQYF

length: 13
V: TRBV2
D: .
size: .
J: TRBJ1-2
DNA: TGTGCCAGCAGTTCCACAGGGAGTCAGGGCTACACCTTC
CDR3: CASSSTGSQGYTF

length: 14
V: TRBV7-2
D: .
size: .
J: TRBJ2-7
DNA: TGTGCCAGCAGCTTACAGCGGAGCTCCTACGAGCAGTACTTC
CDR3: CASSLQRSSYEQYF

length: 14
V: TRBV18
D: TRBD1
size: .
J: TRBJ2-7
DNA: TGTGCCAGCTCACCGGGACAGGGTTTCGGCGAGCAGTACTTC
CDR3: CASSPGQGFGEQYF

length: 15
V: TRBV10-3
D: .
size: .
J: TRBJ2-1
DNA: TGTGCCATCAGTGAGTCTTTGAGCTCCTACAATGAGCAGTTCTTC
CDR3: CAISESLSSYNEQFF

length: 16
V: TRBV7-8
D: TRBD1
size: .
J: TRBJ1-5
DNA: TGTGCCAGCAGCCCGTTGGCCGGGACAGATAATCAGCCCCAGCATTTT
CDR3: CASSPLAGTDNQPQHF

length: 17
V: TRBV2
D: TRBD2
size: .
J: TRBJ2-7
DNA: TGTGCCAGCAGTGAATTTGTTAGCGGGAGAACTTCCTACGAGCAGTACTTC
CDR3: CASSEFVSGRTSYEQYF

length: 16
V: TRBV11-2
D: TRBD2
size: .
J: TRBJ2-3
DNA: TGTGCCAGCAGCCCCAGGACTAGCGGGAGCCCAGATACGCAGTATTTT
CDR3: CASSPRTSGSPDTQYF

length: 14
V: TRBV5-1
D: TRBD1
size: .
J: TRBJ2-7
DNA: TGCGCCAGCAGCCAAGGACAGGCTACCTACGAGCAGTACTTC
CDR3: CASSQGQATYEQYF

length: 14
V: TRBV28
D: .
size: .
J: TRBJ1-1
DNA: TGTGCCAGCAGGAGGGGTGGGGGGGACACTGAAGCTTTCTTT
CDR3: CASRRGGGDTEAFF

length: 15
V: TRBV5-6
D: TRBD1
size: .
J: TRBJ1-5
DNA: TGTGCCAGCAGTTTTGGCACAGGGGGAAATCAGCCCCAGCATTTT
CDR3: CASSFGTGGNQPQHF

length: 14
V: TRBV7-2
D: .
size: .
J: TRBJ2-7
DNA: .
CDR3: CASSFGPGLREQYF